This TCR beta chain was captured in a study of T cell repertoires in cytomegalovirus infection. Across the whole study: Matching HLA type, along with CMV infection, was indicated by public TCR beta signatures. Study results and caveats: Cumulative frequency (of public TCR beta family members) identified carriers of CMV plus the relevant HLA. The study found HLA-C-restricted CMV-specific TCR beta clonotypes dominating the ex vivo response.

TCRdb used MiXCR to reprocess the reads, holding one entry per CDR3 protein. Found here are about 68,000 distinct CDR3 sequences, 20% to 25% of them singletons; the top ten hold roughly three quarters. As concerns this clonotype: What it binds is unknown.

CDR3 length equals 15 residues. The V gene's germline CDR1 is LNHDA and CDR2 SQIVND (reference sequence). Trimming pared 5 bases from V and 5 bases from J, leaving 17 bases between. The TCR originated in a human donor in good health (CMV status not recorded). Some clones in this sample may be carry-over from other donors' samples. Sequenced: PBMCs, sequenced either directly or after in vitro stimulation (not recorded which). This chain joins TRBV19 and TRBJ2-3; D could derive from TRBD1 or TRBD2 (5 bases each). Written as DNA, the CDR3 is TGTGCCAGTAGTCCCGGGACCGCATTGGGAGATACGCAGTATTTT. As protein: CASSPGTALGDTQYF.